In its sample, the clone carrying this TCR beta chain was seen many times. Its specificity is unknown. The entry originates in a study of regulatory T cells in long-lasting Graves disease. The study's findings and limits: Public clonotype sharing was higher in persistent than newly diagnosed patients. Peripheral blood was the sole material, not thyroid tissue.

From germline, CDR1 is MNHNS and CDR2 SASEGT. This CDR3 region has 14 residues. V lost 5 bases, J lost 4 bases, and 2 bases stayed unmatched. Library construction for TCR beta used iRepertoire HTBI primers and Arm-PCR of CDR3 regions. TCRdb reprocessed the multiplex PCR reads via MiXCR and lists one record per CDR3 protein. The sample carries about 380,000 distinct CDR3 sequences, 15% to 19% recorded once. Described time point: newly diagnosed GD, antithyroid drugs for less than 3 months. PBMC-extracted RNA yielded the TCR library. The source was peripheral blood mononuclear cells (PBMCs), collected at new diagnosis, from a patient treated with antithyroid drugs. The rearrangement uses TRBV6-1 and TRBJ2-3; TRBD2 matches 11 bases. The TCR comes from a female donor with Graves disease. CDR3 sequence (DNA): TGTGCCAGCAGTACTAGCGGGGGTCCAGATACGCAGTATTTT. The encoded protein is CASSTSGGPDTQYF.